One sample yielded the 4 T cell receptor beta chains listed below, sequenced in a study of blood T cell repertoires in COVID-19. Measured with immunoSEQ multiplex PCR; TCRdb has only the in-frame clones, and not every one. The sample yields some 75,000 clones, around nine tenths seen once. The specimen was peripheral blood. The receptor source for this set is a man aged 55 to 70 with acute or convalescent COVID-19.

CDR3 nucleotide sequence: TGCGCCAGCAGCTCTATTGTAAAAAACAATGAGCAGTTCTTC. This translates into CASSSIVKNNEQFF. The chain uses TRBV5-1 and TRBJ2-1; D is unclear. The V end was cut by 3 bases, the J end by 5 bases, with 12 bases between. The CDR3 is 14 amino acids. The germline V gene encodes CDR1 SGHRS and CDR2 YFSETQ. The variable domain in full, completed from reference TRBV5-1 and TRBJ2-1, reads KAGVTQTPRYLIKTRGQQVTLSCSPISGHRSVSWYQQTPGQGLQFLFEYFSETQRNKGNFPGRFSGRQFSNSRSEMNVSTLELGDSALYLCASSSIVKNNEQFFGPGTRLTVL.

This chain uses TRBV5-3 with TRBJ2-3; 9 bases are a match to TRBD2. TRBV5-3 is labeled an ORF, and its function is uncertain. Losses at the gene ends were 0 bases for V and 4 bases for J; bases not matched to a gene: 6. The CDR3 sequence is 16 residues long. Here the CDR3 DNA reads TGTGCCAGAAGCTTGGGGCGGGGGGGCCACTCAGATACGCAGTATTTT. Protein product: CARSLGRGGHSDTQYF.

CDR3 nucleotides: TGCGCCAGCAGCTCGACGCCAGCGAATCAAGAGACCCAGTACTTC. It encodes CASSSTPANQETQYF. The chain joins TRBV5-1 to TRBJ2-5; D unresolved. CDR3 length: 15 amino acids. Trimming shortened V by 3 bases and J by 2 bases, and 14 bases separated the two germline ends. Germline loops: CDR1 SGHRS, CDR2 YFSETQ.

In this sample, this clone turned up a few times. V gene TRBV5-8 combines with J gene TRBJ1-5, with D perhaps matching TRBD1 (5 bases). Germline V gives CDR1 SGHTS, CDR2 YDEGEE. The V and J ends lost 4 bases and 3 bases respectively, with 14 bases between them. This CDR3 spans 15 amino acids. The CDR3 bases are TGTGCCAGCAGCCGTCGACAGCGAGACAATCAGCCCCAGCATTTT. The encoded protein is CASSRRQRDNQPQHF.